The rows below give T cell receptor beta chains drawn from one sample of a study of T cells in Graves' hyperthyroidism and ophthalmopathy. TCRdb re-called the multiplex PCR reads through MiXCR, storing one row per CDR3 protein. The table includes more than 150,000 distinct CDR3 sequences, about 18% detected once. The sequenced sample consisted of blood. The receptors come from a woman in her forties or fifties with Graves' hyperthyroidism. The CDR3 runs from the conserved cysteine through the conserved F or W. Fields, in order: clone size, D gene, V gene, J gene, CDR3 protein, CDR3 DNA. A D gene is named only where the DNA matches it firmly. The listing skips clone size in some rows; elsewhere it reads once, few, many or a size class.

clone_size: many
d_call: TRBD2
v_call: TRBV6-2/TRBV6-3
j_call: TRBJ2-7
cdr3_aa: CASSPSGNPGEQYF
cdr3_nt: TGTGCCAGCAGTCCTAGCGGGAACCCGGGAGAGCAGTACTTC

clone_size: -
d_call: TRBD2
v_call: TRBV28
j_call: TRBJ2-4
cdr3_aa: CASSAGRAGEGLASIEYF
cdr3_nt: TGTGCCAGCAGCGCCGGCAGGGCAGGGGAGGGACTAGCGTCTATCGAGTACTTC

clone_size: many
d_call: TRBD1
v_call: TRBV6-2/TRBV6-3
j_call: TRBJ2-1
cdr3_aa: CASSFYGTAYNEQFF
cdr3_nt: TGTGCCAGCAGTTTCTACGGGACAGCCTACAATGAGCAGTTCTTC

clone_size: -
d_call: -
v_call: TRBV27
j_call: TRBJ2-5
cdr3_aa: CASSHSPGGTQYF
cdr3_nt: TGTGCCAGCAGTCATAGCCCAGGAGGGACCCAGTACTTC

clone_size: many
d_call: -
v_call: TRBV28
j_call: TRBJ1-2
cdr3_aa: CATIPPPGEANYGYTF
cdr3_nt: TGTGCCACTATCCCTCCTCCGGGGGAAGCGAACTATGGCTACACCTTC

clone_size: many
d_call: -
v_call: TRBV19
j_call: TRBJ1-1
cdr3_aa: CASSERYTEAFF
cdr3_nt: TGTGCCAGTAGTGAAAGGTACACTGAAGCTTTCTTT

clone_size: many
d_call: -
v_call: TRBV9
j_call: TRBJ1-2
cdr3_aa: CASSAQGQFANYGYTF
cdr3_nt: TGTGCCAGCAGCGCCCAAGGACAGTTCGCGAACTATGGCTACACCTTC

clone_size: -
d_call: TRBD2
v_call: TRBV2
j_call: TRBJ2-1
cdr3_aa: CASSLETSGRAPFF
cdr3_nt: TGTGCCAGCAGTTTGGAAACTAGCGGGAGGGCCCCGTTCTTC

clone_size: many
d_call: TRBD1
v_call: TRBV11-2
j_call: TRBJ2-3
cdr3_aa: CASSHRDRGPTDTQYF
cdr3_nt: TGTGCCAGCAGCCATCGCGACAGGGGGCCCACAGATACGCAGTATTTT

clone_size: -
d_call: -
v_call: TRBV6-1
j_call: TRBJ2-3
cdr3_aa: CASSRRASSTDTQYF
cdr3_nt: TGTGCCAGCAGCCGACGCGCATCTAGCACAGATACGCAGTATTTT

clone_size: many
d_call: -
v_call: TRBV3-2
j_call: TRBJ2-7
cdr3_aa: CASSQRPGQGPYEQYF
cdr3_nt: TGTGCCAGCAGCCAACGTCCGGGACAGGGTCCCTACGAGCAGTACTTC

clone_size: -
d_call: -
v_call: TRBV13
j_call: TRBJ1-1
cdr3_aa: CASSLTSTEAFF
cdr3_nt: TGTGCCAGCAGCTTGACCTCAACTGAAGCTTTCTTT

clone_size: -
d_call: -
v_call: TRBV4-1
j_call: TRBJ2-7
cdr3_aa: CASSQGPGEQYF
cdr3_nt: TGCGCCAGCAGCCAAGGCCCTGGCGAGCAGTACTTC

clone_size: once
d_call: TRBD1
v_call: TRBV5-1
j_call: TRBJ2-3
cdr3_aa: CAGSLRTGGTDTQYF
cdr3_nt: TGCGCCGGCAGCTTAAGGACAGGGGGCACAGATACGCAGTATTTT

clone_size: -
d_call: TRBD2
v_call: TRBV5-4
j_call: TRBJ2-2
cdr3_aa: CASSNPTSGGHNTGELFF
cdr3_nt: TGTGCCAGCAGCAACCCGACTAGCGGGGGGCACAACACCGGGGAGCTGTTTTTT

clone_size: many
d_call: -
v_call: TRBV19
j_call: TRBJ1-2
cdr3_aa: CASSPFRDSPGGNTF
cdr3_nt: TGTGCCAGTAGTCCCTTCCGCGATAGCCCTGGTGGAAACACCTTC

clone_size: many
d_call: -
v_call: TRBV27
j_call: TRBJ2-7
cdr3_aa: CASSGLNLYEQYF
cdr3_nt: TGTGCCAGCAGCGGGCTAAACCTCTACGAGCAGTACTTC

clone_size: many
d_call: TRBD2
v_call: TRBV7-2
j_call: TRBJ2-1
cdr3_aa: CASRLERGLARRDEQFF
cdr3_nt: TGTGCCAGCAGGCTCGAGCGGGGACTAGCGAGAAGGGATGAGCAGTTCTTC

clone_size: once
d_call: -
v_call: TRBV12-3/TRBV12-4
j_call: TRBJ2-7
cdr3_aa: CASSGLGAGPYEQYF
cdr3_nt: TGTGCCAGCAGTGGGTTGGGGGCGGGCCCCTACGAGCAGTACTTC

clone_size: many
d_call: TRBD2
v_call: TRBV7-8
j_call: TRBJ2-5
cdr3_aa: CASSLEGLAQETQYF
cdr3_nt: TGTGCCAGCAGCTTAGAGGGACTAGCCCAAGAGACCCAGTACTTC

clone_size: many
d_call: TRBD1
v_call: TRBV6-5
j_call: TRBJ1-1
cdr3_aa: CASSYSDREGTEAFF
cdr3_nt: TGTGCCAGCAGTTACTCGGACAGGGAAGGAACTGAAGCTTTCTTT

clone_size: many
d_call: -
v_call: TRBV4-1
j_call: TRBJ1-1
cdr3_aa: CASSQRANTDNTEAFF
cdr3_nt: TGCGCCAGCAGCCAGAGGGCTAATACAGATAACACTGAAGCTTTCTTT

clone_size: few
d_call: TRBD1
v_call: TRBV5-5
j_call: TRBJ2-7
cdr3_aa: CASSFFGTDYEQYF
cdr3_nt: TGTGCCAGCAGCTTTTTTGGGACAGATTACGAGCAGTACTTC

clone_size: many
d_call: -
v_call: TRBV27
j_call: TRBJ2-7
cdr3_aa: CASSLSVRELYEQYF
cdr3_nt: TGTGCCAGCAGTTTATCAGTGCGGGAACTCTACGAGCAGTACTTC

clone_size: many
d_call: TRBD1
v_call: TRBV18
j_call: TRBJ2-3
cdr3_aa: CASSPSGRGHTDTQYF
cdr3_nt: TGTGCCAGCTCACCTAGCGGCAGGGGGCACACAGATACGCAGTATTTT

clone_size: many
d_call: -
v_call: TRBV12-3/TRBV12-4
j_call: TRBJ1-3
cdr3_aa: CASSVSASGNTIYF
cdr3_nt: TGTGCCAGCAGTGTTTCGGCCTCTGGAAACACCATATATTTT

clone_size: few
d_call: TRBD1
v_call: TRBV24-1
j_call: TRBJ1-2
cdr3_aa: CATSEGDRGPNYGYTF
cdr3_nt: TGTGCCACCAGTGAAGGGGACAGGGGTCCCAACTATGGCTACACCTTC

clone_size: many
d_call: -
v_call: TRBV7-2
j_call: TRBJ1-5
cdr3_aa: CASSLAVAGRQPQHF
cdr3_nt: TGTGCCAGCAGCTTAGCGGTAGCAGGGAGGCAGCCCCAGCATTTT

clone_size: many
d_call: TRBD2
v_call: TRBV10-3
j_call: TRBJ2-1
cdr3_aa: CAISVQLAGVLNEQFF
cdr3_nt: TGTGCCATCAGTGTGCAACTAGCGGGGGTCTTAAATGAGCAGTTCTTC

clone_size: -
d_call: -
v_call: TRBV28
j_call: TRBJ1-1
cdr3_aa: CASSSTGDSRYTEAFF
cdr3_nt: TGTGCCAGCAGTTCCACCGGCGACAGCCGGTACACTGAAGCTTTCTTT

clone_size: -
d_call: TRBD1
v_call: TRBV7-9
j_call: TRBJ2-3
cdr3_aa: CASRARVGTGDVGDTQYF
cdr3_nt: TGTGCCAGCAGAGCTCGGGTTGGGACAGGGGATGTCGGTGATACGCAGTATTTT

clone_size: many
d_call: -
v_call: TRBV9
j_call: TRBJ1-1
cdr3_aa: CASSPTRRGTEAFF
cdr3_nt: TGTGCCAGCAGCCCTACAAGGAGGGGCACTGAAGCTTTCTTT

clone_size: many
d_call: -
v_call: TRBV6-5
j_call: TRBJ1-1
cdr3_aa: CASSYSGRTAAFF
cdr3_nt: TGTGCCAGCAGTTACTCGGGCAGAACGGCGGCTTTCTTT

clone_size: many
d_call: TRBD2
v_call: TRBV5-1
j_call: TRBJ2-2
cdr3_aa: CASSPDGGVTGELFF
cdr3_nt: TGCGCCAGCAGCCCGGATGGGGGGGTTACCGGGGAGCTGTTTTTT

clone_size: few
d_call: TRBD1
v_call: TRBV20-1
j_call: TRBJ1-2
cdr3_aa: CSALTWDRGYSDYTF
cdr3_nt: TGCAGTGCTCTTACCTGGGACAGGGGGTATTCAGACTACACCTTC

clone_size: many
d_call: -
v_call: TRBV6-5
j_call: TRBJ1-2
cdr3_aa: CASGYYGYTF
cdr3_nt: TGTGCCAGCGGTTACTATGGCTACACCTTC

clone_size: many
d_call: -
v_call: TRBV20-1
j_call: TRBJ2-7
cdr3_aa: CSARDPGVEQYF
cdr3_nt: TGCAGTGCTAGAGATCCGGGTGTCGAGCAGTACTTC